This TCR beta chain derives from a study of blood T cell repertoires in COVID-19. Study context: Sites across the United States, Italy and Spain contributed samples from acute and convalescent COVID-19. The analysed material was cDNA or gDNA that came from T cells, B-cell-depleted T cells, or PBMCs.

V was clipped by 4 bases and J by 4 bases, with 12 bases between them. Germline V CDR1 and CDR2: SGHRS, YFSETQ. The CDR3 extends over 14 amino acids. Per the original methods: Reference gene primer amplification gave estimated nucleated cell counts. Measured with immunoSEQ multiplex PCR; TCRdb has only the in-frame clones, and not every one. Clone size and the V and J calls come from that table; the DNA yielded D and trimming. Of some 490,000 clones listed, over 75% are singletons. The chain uses TRBV5-1 and TRBJ1-3; D is possibly TRBD1 (5 bases). The material sequenced was peripheral blood. The TCR comes from a human donor in a cohort sampled during active COVID-19. The CDR3 sequence is CASSPYQGGNTIYF. Here the CDR3 DNA reads TGCGCCAGCAGCCCCTACCAGGGAGGAAACACCATATATTTT.